One and the same sample provided the 16 T cell receptor beta chains below, sequenced in a study of a mutant IDH1 vaccine in newly diagnosed glioma. The time point denotes: week 23, last vaccination. A 20-mer mutant IDH1 peptide at 300 ug was injected subcutaneously with topical imiquimod. These receptors' targets are unknown. Data came from immunoSEQ multiplex PCR; TCRdb stores just in-frame clones and leaves some out. The sample carries about 60,000 clones, 84% recorded once. The sample in question was PBMCs, obtained from a glioma patient whose treatment included an IDH1 peptide vaccine. The receptors stem from a man aged 18 to 30 with glioma.

For the CDR3, the DNA is TGCGCCAGCAGCGTCTTAGCCCCGGGGACCGGGGAGCTGTTTTTT. Translating it yields CASSVLAPGTGELFF. J is TRBJ2-2 and V is TRBV10-1; weak D call: TRBD2 (5 bases). V dropped 6 bases and J dropped 5 bases, with 16 bases sitting between them. CDR3 length: 15 amino acids. Germline V CDR1 and CDR2: WNHNN, SYGVQD (reference sequence).

The V and J genes are TRBV7-9 and TRBJ1-3; no reliable D call. The V gene's germline CDR1 is SEHNR and CDR2 FQNEAQ (reference sequence). The ends were cut back, 8 bases at V and 2 bases at J, with 10 bases in the middle. The CDR3 runs to 13 residues. The CDR3 loop is CASGGSAGNTIYF. The CDR3 nucleotides read TGTGCCAGCGGAGGGTCGGCTGGAAACACCATATATTTT.

This chain joins TRBV7-8 and TRBJ2-7; TRBD2 matches 7 bases. The CDR3 loop spans 13 amino acids. V was pared by 3 bases and J by 3 bases, with 2 bases of the junction left unmatched. Per germline, CDR1 SGHVS and CDR2 FQNEAQ. DNA of the CDR3: TGTGCCAGCAGCTTCCGGGACTACTACGAGCAGTACTTC. The encoded protein is CASSFRDYYEQYF.

This clone was detected a few times. V is TRBV30 and J is TRBJ1-2; maybe TRBD1 (5 bases). CDR3 length: 12 residues. Germline assignment: CDR1 GTSNPN and CDR2 SVGIG (reference sequence). The germline V and J ends were trimmed by 2 bases and 4 bases, with 8 bases remaining between them. The CDR3 protein is CAWSRDAYGYTF. The CDR3 coding sequence is TGTGCCTGGAGTAGGGACGCCTATGGCTACACCTTC.

The rearrangement joins TRBV2 to TRBJ1-2; D perhaps matches TRBD1 (5 bases). CDR3 length: 15 amino acids. Germline V CDR1 and CDR2: SNHLY, FYNNEI. V was shortened by 3 bases and J by 2 bases, with 13 bases between the two germline ends. CDR3: CASSDPGRENYGYTF. The CDR3 DNA reads TGTGCCAGCAGTGACCCAGGGAGGGAGAACTATGGCTACACCTTC.

This chain links TRBV27 with TRBJ2-5; D possibly corresponds to TRBD1 (6 bases). The germline CDR1 and CDR2 sequences are MNHEY and SMNVEV (reference sequence). The V and J ends lost 5 bases and 5 bases respectively, with 30 bases between them. The CDR3 consists of 19 residues. The CDR3 DNA reads as TGTGCCAGCAGTAGGACAGCGGACCTTCAGAGTTTTTCTAGTGAGACCCAGTACTTC. Translating gives CASSRTADLQSFSSETQYF.

This chain links TRBV19 with TRBJ1-5; D possibly corresponds to TRBD1 (5 bases). Germline CDR1 and CDR2: LNHDA and SQIVND (reference sequence). Trimming took 8 bases from V and 0 from J, leaving 14 bases between them. The CDR3 runs to 15 residues. The CDR3 here is CASRDLLNSNQPQHF. CDR3 in DNA: TGTGCCAGTCGGGACCTTCTAAATAGCAATCAGCCCCAGCATTTT.

The chain couples TRBV28 to TRBJ1-5; D might be TRBD1 (5 bases). CDR3 size: 17 residues. Germline V gene lookup returns CDR1 MDHEN and CDR2 SYDVKM. Trimming took 5 bases from V and 5 from J, leaving 22 bases between them. CDR3 loop: CASSPRQKGARDQPQHF. The CDR3 coding sequence is TGTGCCAGCAGTCCCCGACAAAAAGGGGCACGAGATCAGCCCCAGCATTTT.

This chain connects TRBV7-9 to TRBJ1-4; a possible D gene is TRBD1 (5 bases). V lost 5 bases to trimming and J lost 8 bases, with 21 bases between them. This CDR3 comprises 16 residues. Germline V gene data show CDR1 as SEHNR and CDR2 as FQNEAQ (reference sequence). In DNA form, the CDR3 reads TGTGCCAGCAGCGCGTCCGGGACCCCGATAAGGGAAAAACTGTTTTTT. It codes for CASSASGTPIREKLFF.

The J gene is TRBJ2-7, the V gene TRBV6-1, with 7 bases aligning to TRBD1. This CDR3 spans 15 amino acids. CDR1 is MNHNS, CDR2 SASEGT, per germline. V lost 8 bases, J lost 6 bases, and 16 bases stayed unmatched. CDR3: CASPVQGGVLSEQYF. CDR3 bases: TGTGCCAGCCCGGTACAAGGGGGCGTCCTATCCGAGCAGTACTTC.

The gene calls are TRBV7-2 and TRBJ2-7, with D perhaps TRBD1 (6 bases). The V end lost 5 bases, the J end lost 2 bases, and 16 bases lay between the germline ends. The CDR3 contains 15 residues. Per the germline V gene, CDR1 is SGHTA and CDR2 is FQGNSA. As DNA, the CDR3 is TGTGCCAGCAGCATGGACAGACTTCTCACCTACGAGCAGTACTTC. Translating it yields CASSMDRLLTYEQYF.

This clone came up once. The CDR3 protein is CASSPDRGSYYGYTF. The CDR3 nucleotides are TGTGCCAGCAGTCCAGACAGGGGGTCTTACTATGGCTACACCTTC. V gene TRBV2 combines with J gene TRBJ1-2; 9 bases map to TRBD1. Germline values: CDR1 SNHLY, CDR2 FYNNEI. The CDR3 has 15 amino acids. V shed 5 bases, J shed 3 bases, and the junction held 7 bases outside the gene matches. Full variable domain (missing parts from reference TRBV2 and TRBJ1-2): EPEVTQTPSHQVTQMGQEVILRCVPISNHLYFYWYRQILGQKVEFLVSFYNNEISEKSEIFDDQFSVERPDGSNFTLKIRSTKLEDSAMYFCASSPDRGSYYGYTFGSGTRLTVV.

This sequence joins TRBV15 and TRBJ1-1; D gene ambiguous. Trimming cost V 1 base and J 13 bases, with 13 bases left between them. This CDR3 has 12 amino acids. Per germline, CDR1 LNHNV and CDR2 YYDKDF (reference sequence). CDR3 in DNA: TGTGCCACCAGCAGAGTGTGGCCTATCGTTTTCTTT. Translating it yields CATSRVWPIVFF.

The gene calls are TRBV2 and TRBJ2-3; D unclear. Germline V gene sequence: CDR1 SNHLY, CDR2 FYNNEI. CDR3 length: 14 amino acids. V was clipped by 4 bases and J by 0 bases, with 8 bases between them. The CDR3 sequence: CASSVSTSTDTQYF. CDR3 bases: TGTGCCAGCAGTGTCTCCACTAGCACAGATACGCAGTATTTT.

The chain couples TRBV7-2 to TRBJ2-7; D possibly corresponds to TRBD1 (5 bases). The CDR3 contains 13 residues. V lost 5 bases to trimming and J lost 0 bases, with 8 bases between them. Germline CDR1 SGHTA, CDR2 FQGNSA. CDR3 nucleotides: TGTGCCAGCAGCAAACAGGCCTCCTACGAGCAGTACTTC. Protein: CASSKQASYEQYF. Using reference TRBV7-2 and TRBJ2-7 for the parts outside the CDR3, the full variable domain is GAGVSQSPSNKVTEKGKDVELRCDPISGHTALYWYRQSLGQGLEFLIYFQGNSAPDKSGLPSDRFSAERTGGSVSTLTIQRTQQEDSAVYLCASSKQASYEQYFGPGTRLTVT.

This rearrangement joins TRBV6-6 to TRBJ1-5; 9 bases agree with TRBD1. Germline trimming cut 6 bases from V and 3 bases from J; bases unmatched to any gene: 6. Germline V gene lookup returns CDR1 MNHNY and CDR2 SVGAGI (reference sequence). CDR3 length: 15 amino acids. Written as DNA, the CDR3 is TGTGCCAGCAGGAGAGGGACAGGGTTCAATCAGCCCCAGCATTTT. It codes for CASRRGTGFNQPQHF.